Following are 21 T cell receptor beta chains from one sample sequenced in a study of graft-versus-host responses after intestinal transplantation. The protocol was immunoSEQ multiplex PCR, while the TCRdb copy is restricted to in-frame clones and leaves out a portion. Altogether some 110,000 clones are present, 90% to 95% being singletons, with the ten largest covering around 1%. Their specific antigens are unknown. The sequences come from unstimulated CD8+ T cells sorted from spleen or lymph node cells, collected before transplant. The receptors here all came from a human donor who was the organ donor for an intestinal transplant.

A remark on this clone: Distinct nucleotide sequences in the sample also encode this CDR3. The V gene is TRBV9, the J gene TRBJ2-7; D might be TRBD1 or TRBD2, each matching 5 bases. Trimming took off 0 bases at V and 1 base at J, with 8 bases between the two ends. The CDR3 has 14 amino acids. Germline CDR1 SGDLS, CDR2 YYNGEE. CDR3 loop: CASSVGGESYEQYF. In DNA form, the CDR3 reads TGTGCCAGCAGCGTAGGAGGGGAATCCTACGAGCAGTACTTC.

V usage is TRBV27 and J usage is TRBJ2-1; D may be TRBD1 or TRBD2 (5 bases each). Germline CDR1 is MNHEY and CDR2 is SMNVEV (reference sequence). V dropped 5 bases and J dropped 4 bases, with 12 bases sitting between them. The CDR3 totals 14 residues. The CDR3 DNA sequence: TGTGCCAGCAGTAAACTAGGGGCATACAATGAGCAGTTCTTC. Its protein is CASSKLGAYNEQFF.

This sequence joins TRBV4-2 and TRBJ2-1; 13 bases fit TRBD2. The CDR3 extends over 17 amino acids. Trimming cost V 3 bases and J 3 bases; bases outside gene matches: 5. Per the germline V gene, CDR1 is LGHNA and CDR2 is YNFKEQ. CDR3 region: CASSHGGTSGIYNEQFF. Written as DNA, the CDR3 is TGTGCCAGCAGCCATGGGGGGACTAGCGGGATCTACAATGAGCAGTTCTTC.

The chain is built from TRBV10-3 and TRBJ2-2; tentative D call: TRBD1 (6 bases). The CDR3 is made up of 17 amino acids. Per germline, CDR1 ENHRY and CDR2 SYGVKD. Deletions cut 2 bases from V and 2 bases from J, with 15 bases between. The DNA of the CDR3 is TGTGCCATCAGTGAGGGGGGCAGGGCGGCTAACACCGGGGAGCTGTTTTTT. This gives the protein CAISEGGRAANTGELFF.

This clone is a singleton in its sample. CDR3: CASTGTGSYEQYF. The CDR3 DNA sequence: TGTGCCAGCACCGGGACGGGCTCCTACGAGCAGTACTTC. This chain connects TRBV19 to TRBJ2-7; D tentatively reads TRBD1 or TRBD2 (5 bases each). The CDR3 consists of 13 residues. V lost 9 bases and J 0 bases, leaving 12 bases between the germline ends. The germline V gene encodes CDR1 LNHDA and CDR2 SQIVND (reference sequence).

This chain uses TRBV7-8 with TRBJ1-2; TRBD1 might be the D (5 bases). Germline V CDR1 and CDR2: SGHVS, FQNEAQ. V was shortened by 4 bases and J by 5 bases, with 14 bases between the two germline ends. The CDR3 spans 14 residues. CDR3 sequence reads: CASSWDGGEYGYTF. In nucleotides, the CDR3 is TGTGCCAGCAGCTGGGACGGAGGGGAGTATGGCTACACCTTC. The full variable domain, its missing parts supplied by reference TRBV7-8 and TRBJ1-2, is GAGVSQSPRYKVAKRGQDVALRCDPISGHVSLFWYQQALGQGPEFLTYFQNEAQLDKSGLPSDRFFAERPEGSVSTLKIQRTQQEDSAVYLCASSWDGGEYGYTFGSGTRLTVV.

Worth noting for this clone: The sample has other DNA sequences that encode this CDR3 too. The chain links TRBV7-9 to TRBJ1-3, with 7 nucleotides matching TRBD1. This CDR3 has 15 amino acids. The J segment lost 3 bases and the V segment lost 1 base, leaving 3 bases of the junction unmatched. The germline CDR1 and CDR2 sequences are SEHNR and FQNEAQ (reference sequence). DNA for the CDR3: TGTGCCAGCAGCTTAGTCTCAGGGGGTGGAAACACCATATATTTT. This gives the protein CASSLVSGGGNTIYF.

V is TRBV19 and J is TRBJ1-1; unclear D gene. V dropped 6 bases and J dropped 2 bases, with 7 bases sitting between them. Germline CDR1 is LNHDA and CDR2 is SQIVND (reference sequence). This CDR3 contains 12 residues. Here the CDR3 reads CASSLTNTEAFF. The CDR3 region has the DNA TGTGCCAGTAGCCTTACAAACACTGAAGCTTTCTTT.

V usage is TRBV19 and J usage is TRBJ1-1; TRBD1 is a possible D gene (5 bases). V was shortened by 6 bases and J by 0 bases, with 17 bases between the two germline ends. CDR1 and CDR2 from the germline V gene are LNHDA and SQIVND (reference sequence). The CDR3 contains 16 residues. The CDR3 spells CASSPMEGSLNTEAFF. CDR3 nucleotides: TGTGCCAGTAGCCCGATGGAGGGGTCTCTGAACACTGAAGCTTTCTTT.

V is TRBV6-6 and J is TRBJ2-1; no clear D gene. Germline lookup yields CDR1 MNHNY and CDR2 SVGAGI (reference sequence). Trimming pared 6 bases from V and 4 bases from J, leaving 16 bases between. The CDR3 spans 15 residues. Here the CDR3 reads CASSVDILGYNEQFF. CDR3 nucleotides: TGTGCCAGCAGCGTCGATATCCTGGGGTACAATGAGCAGTTCTTC.

The chain is built from TRBV6-5 and TRBJ2-7, with D tentatively TRBD2 (6 bases). Trimming stripped 2 bases from V and 2 bases from J, with 7 bases between. This CDR3 is built from 13 residues. Germline CDR1 MNHEY, CDR2 SVGAGI. The CDR3 coding sequence is TGTGCCAGCAGTTACGGAGGGACCTACGAGCAGTACTTC. Residues: CASSYGGTYEQYF.

The rearrangement links TRBV4-3 to TRBJ2-1; perhaps TRBD2 as D (5 bases). The CDR3 length is 15 residues. Per germline, CDR1 LGHNA and CDR2 YSLEER. V shed 0 bases and J shed 8 bases, with 14 bases lying between them. CDR3 sequence (DNA): TGCGCCAGCAGCCAAGACACTCCTACGCGGGATGAGCAGTTCTTC. Translating gives CASSQDTPTRDEQFF.

The chain links TRBV7-6 to TRBJ2-3; D remains ambiguous. The V end lost 6 bases, the J end lost 0 bases, and 7 bases lay between the germline ends. Germline V gives CDR1 SGHVS, CDR2 FNYEAQ. The CDR3 totals 13 residues. In nucleotides, the CDR3 is TGTGCCAGCAGTAGAGGCAGCACAGATACGCAGTATTTT. It encodes CASSRGSTDTQYF.

The chain employs TRBV29-1 and TRBJ2-5, with 9 bases that match TRBD1. The CDR3 has 15 amino acids. Per the germline V gene, CDR1 is SQVTM and CDR2 is ANQGSEA. J lost 0 bases, V lost 5 bases, and 7 bases had no gene match. DNA of the CDR3: TGCAGCGTTCCCCGACAGGGGGACCACCAAGAGACCCAGTACTTC. It is translated as CSVPRQGDHQETQYF.

The chain joins TRBV6-5 to TRBJ2-7; 9 bases align to TRBD2. Germline values: CDR1 MNHEY, CDR2 SVGAGI. V dropped 4 bases and J dropped 3; count of bases not matched to a gene: 7. The CDR3 has 15 residues. The CDR3 spells CASSSSGTSSYEQYF. Here the CDR3 DNA reads TGTGCCAGCAGTTCGTCCGGGACTAGCAGCTACGAGCAGTACTTC.

The gene calls are TRBV19 and TRBJ2-7; TRBD1 matches 10 bases. The CDR3 consists of 13 residues. V was pared by 5 bases and J by 6 bases, with 4 bases of the junction left unmatched. In germline, CDR1 is LNHDA, CDR2 SQIVND (reference sequence). The CDR3 sequence is CASSLTGGAEQYF. DNA of the CDR3: TGTGCCAGTAGTCTGACAGGGGGCGCCGAGCAGTACTTC.

V is TRBV4-1 and J is TRBJ1-6; D is ambiguous. V gave up 4 bases and J gave up 8 bases, with 9 bases separating them. Germline CDR1 reads MGHRA; CDR2 reads YSYEKL. This CDR3 has 13 residues. CDR3 DNA: TGCGCCAGCAGCCCAGTCCTTGATTCACCCCTCCACTTT. Its protein product is CASSPVLDSPLHF.

V usage is TRBV27 and J usage is TRBJ2-3; possibly TRBD2 for D (5 bases). This CDR3 region has 15 residues. Germline lookup yields CDR1 MNHEY and CDR2 SMNVEV (reference sequence). V was trimmed by 6 bases and J by 0 bases, leaving 13 bases between them. The CDR3 here is CASRGLLLSTDTQYF. As DNA, the CDR3 is TGTGCCAGCAGAGGACTCCTTCTGAGCACAGATACGCAGTATTTT.

J is TRBJ2-2 and V is TRBV6-5; no clear D. The V end was cut by 5 bases, the J end by 3 bases, with 4 bases between. The CDR3 has 12 amino acids. From germline, CDR1 is MNHEY and CDR2 SVGAGI. CDR3 residues: CASSPDTGELFF. CDR3 nucleotide sequence: TGTGCCAGCAGTCCGGACACCGGGGAGCTGTTTTTT.

Written as DNA, the CDR3 is TGTGCCAGCATCCGCGGGAGGGAAGCCGAGCAGTACTTC. The encoded protein is CASIRGREAEQYF. The chain is built from TRBV6-1 and TRBJ2-7, with 9 bases matching TRBD2. This CDR3 spans 13 amino acids. From germline, CDR1 is MNHNS and CDR2 SASEGT. V was clipped by 7 bases and J by 6 bases; unmatched bases: 7.

This sequence joins TRBV5-8 and TRBJ2-1; the D gene is possibly TRBD2 (6 bases). V was shortened by 4 bases and J by 5 bases, with 13 bases between the two germline ends. The CDR3 loop spans 14 amino acids. The germline V gene encodes CDR1 SGHTS and CDR2 YDEGEE. CDR3 in amino acids: CASSTSSSDNEQFF. The CDR3 nucleotides read TGTGCCAGCAGCACCTCTTCTAGCGACAATGAGCAGTTCTTC.